Listed below are T cell receptor beta chains from one sample, sequenced in a study of blood T cell repertoires in COVID-19. Clones were sequenced by immunoSEQ multiplex PCR, and TCRdb holds only the in-frame ones, with some missing. The sample has tens of thousands of clones, approximately 82% seen once; the top ten hold approximately 41%. The sequenced material came from peripheral blood. The receptors derive from a man older than 75 with active or convalescent COVID-19. Each CDR3 is given with its conserved first and last residue. A D gene is named only where the DNA matches it firmly. Clone size is given for some rows only: seen once, a few or many times, or a class if the clone is expanded.

d_call,j_call,clone_size,cdr3_length,v_call,cdr3_aa,cdr3_nt
TRBD1,TRBJ1-3,-,15,TRBV19,CASSWTTGAGNTIYF,TGTGCCAGTAGTTGGACAACAGGGGCTGGAAACACCATATATTTT
-,TRBJ2-1,-,16,TRBV24-1,CATSDPDGLTYNEQFF,TGTGCCACCAGTGACCCGGATGGACTTACCTACAATGAGCAGTTCTTC
-,TRBJ2-1,-,13,TRBV11-3,CASSLGLGDEQFF,TGTGCCAGCAGCTTAGGTTTAGGAGATGAGCAGTTCTTC
-,TRBJ2-3,-,15,TRBV18,CASSPVGGATDTQYF,TGTGCCAGCTCACCGGTCGGCGGGGCCACAGATACGCAGTATTTT
TRBD2,TRBJ2-3,-,16,TRBV7-6,CASSPSGLGDADTQYF,TGTGCCAGCAGCCCCTCGGGACTAGGCGACGCAGATACGCAGTATTTT
-,TRBJ2-3,-,16,TRBV5-4,CASAEGGEFSTDTQYF,TGTGCCAGTGCGGAAGGCGGGGAATTTAGCACAGATACGCAGTATTTT
-,TRBJ1-2,-,15,TRBV19,CASSGGPSTNYGYTF,TGTGCCAGTAGCGGAGGCCCGTCTACTAACTATGGCTACACCTTC
-,TRBJ1-2,-,12,TRBV19,CASTKDIYGYTF,TGTGCCAGTACTAAAGATATCTATGGCTACACCTTC
TRBD2,TRBJ2-7,-,15,TRBV6-5,CASSSLAGSSYEQYF,TGTGCCAGCAGTTCCCTAGCGGGAAGCTCCTACGAGCAGTACTTC
-,TRBJ2-1,once,14,TRBV9,CASSVGTLFNEQFF,TGTGCCAGCAGCGTAGGGACTCTTTTCAATGAGCAGTTCTTC
-,TRBJ2-3,-,14,TRBV9,CASSEGKGRDTQYF,TGTGCCAGCAGCGAGGGGAAGGGTCGGGATACGCAGTATTTT
-,TRBJ2-5,-,13,TRBV28,CASRRLVRETQYF,TGTGCCAGCAGGAGACTAGTTCGAGAGACCCAGTACTTC
-,TRBJ2-1,-,14,TRBV11-3,CASSLDSVRNEQFF,TGTGCCAGCAGCTTAGATTCTGTCCGGAATGAGCAGTTCTTC
-,TRBJ1-4,-,18,TRBV7-9,CASSSNPKTDTGVEKLFF,TGTGCCAGCAGCTCCAACCCCAAAACCGACACCGGGGTCGAAAAACTGTTTTTT
-,TRBJ1-5,-,15,TRBV27,CASSFAGSGNQPQHF,TGTGCCAGCAGTTTCGCAGGGTCGGGCAATCAGCCCCAGCATTTT
-,TRBJ2-2,-,16,TRBV7-2,CASSAGTGARGGELFF,TGTGCCAGCAGCGCCGGGACGGGAGCGAGGGGCGGGGAGCTGTTTTTT
-,TRBJ1-1,few,15,TRBV3-1/TRBV3-2,CASSQDFGVYTEAFF,TGTGCCAGCAGCCAAGATTTCGGAGTTTACACTGAAGCTTTCTTT